One sample yielded the 4 T cell receptor beta chains listed below, sequenced in a study of CD4 T cells in relation to SARS-CoV-2 and coronaviruses. These receptors' antigens are unknown. Here immunoSEQ multiplex PCR was the method, and the copy in TCRdb shows in-frame clones only, minus some. The sample consists of roughly 38,000 clones, over 70% of them appearing once. Sequencing input: naive CD4+ T cells from PBMCs, cultured in vitro. Specified subset: naive CD4+ T cells isolated by negative enrichment. The origin of the receptors is an adult with COVID-19.

This clone was seen a single time. This rearrangement joins TRBV7-9 to TRBJ2-2; TRBD2 agrees at 9 bases. The CDR3 length is 15 residues. Looked up from germline, CDR1 is SEHNR and CDR2 is FQNEAQ (reference sequence). Trimming took 5 bases from V and 8 from J; bases not matched to a gene: 9. The CDR3 here is CASSLASGKPGELFF. The CDR3 DNA reads as TGTGCCAGCAGCCTTGCTAGCGGGAAGCCAGGGGAGCTGTTTTTT.

This chain joins TRBV10-3 and TRBJ2-2; D remains ambiguous. Looked up from germline, CDR1 is ENHRY and CDR2 is SYGVKD. This CDR3 has 12 amino acids. Trimming removed 8 bases from V and 4 bases from J, with 8 bases in between. This CDR3 is CAIGPVTGELFF. DNA of the CDR3: TGTGCCATCGGGCCAGTCACCGGGGAGCTGTTTTTT.

The V and J genes are TRBV7-2 and TRBJ1-5; weak D call: TRBD1 (5 bases). From germline, CDR1 is SGHTA and CDR2 FQGNSA. The CDR3 totals 14 residues. Trimming pared 4 bases from V and 6 bases from J, leaving 13 bases between. CDR3 in amino acids: CASSSPGKSQPQHF. For the CDR3, the DNA is TGTGCCAGCAGCTCTCCAGGGAAGAGTCAGCCCCAGCATTTT.

The V and J genes are TRBV30 and TRBJ1-1; no firm D call. CDR3 size: 13 residues. CDR1 is GTSNPN and CDR2 is SVGIG in the germline V gene (reference sequence). Trimming removed 2 bases at V and 2 bases at J, with 9 bases between. This CDR3 reads CAWSSGVNTEAFF. The CDR3, as DNA: TGTGCCTGGAGTTCAGGCGTTAACACTGAAGCTTTCTTT.